This entry lists 5 T cell receptor beta chains sequenced from one sample in a study of shared clonotypes between healthy human individuals. TCRdb's copy holds only in-frame clones and misses some; the assay was immunoSEQ multiplex PCR. The repertoire holds about 480,000 clones, with 60% to 85% as singletons. The sequencing sample was made of PBMCs. These receptors came from a woman in her 40s in good health. Some clones in this sample may be carry-over from other donors' samples.

For this clone: The junction and the germline gene differ at one end; a read error may be behind it. The same CDR3 is also encoded by other DNA sequences in this sample. The chain has TRBV5-1 and TRBJ1-2; no definite D call. This CDR3 has 14 amino acids. CDR1 SGHRS and CDR2 YFSETQ come from the germline V gene. CDR3 in amino acids: CASSAIPSDYGYTF. CDR3 nucleotides: TGCGCCAGCAGCGCTATCCCGAGCGACTATGGCTATACCTTC.

The chain uses TRBV5-1 and TRBJ2-3; D may be TRBD2 (6 bases). The CDR3 contains 16 residues. From germline, CDR1 is SGHRS and CDR2 YFSETQ. V was trimmed by 3 bases and J by 1 base, leaving 15 bases between them. CDR3 bases: TGCGCCAGCAGCTCCGGGGGTGGGAGCGGCACAGATACGCAGTATTTT. Encoded protein: CASSSGGGSGTDTQYF.

V gene TRBV11-2 combines with J gene TRBJ2-1; TRBD2 matches at 16 bases. The CDR3 has 17 amino acids. Per the germline V gene, CDR1 is SGHAT and CDR2 is FQNNGV. V shed 5 bases and J 2 bases; nucleotides not matched to a gene: 3. CDR3 DNA: TGTGCCAGCAGCCCCGGGACTAGCGGGAGGGCCTACAATGAGCAGTTCTTC. It specifies CASSPGTSGRAYNEQFF.

This clone was seen only a few times. The chain is built from TRBV13 and TRBJ1-1; 7 bases are a match to TRBD1. The germline CDR1 and CDR2 sequences are PRHDT and FYEKMQ (reference sequence). The CDR3 consists of 14 residues. Trimming cost V 6 bases and J 4 bases; bases outside gene matches: 8. CDR3 nucleotides: TGTGCCAGCAGTCCGTTAGGGGGCCTCACTGAAGCTTTCTTT. This gives the protein CASSPLGGLTEAFF.

J is TRBJ2-5 and V is TRBV2; either TRBD1 or TRBD2 may fit D (5 bases each). From germline, CDR1 is SNHLY and CDR2 FYNNEI. V was clipped by 4 bases and J by 3 bases, with 12 bases between them. The CDR3 has 14 residues. CDR3 coding DNA: TGTGCCAGCAGTGCGAGGGGCAGGGAAGAGACCCAGTACTTC. This encodes CASSARGREETQYF.